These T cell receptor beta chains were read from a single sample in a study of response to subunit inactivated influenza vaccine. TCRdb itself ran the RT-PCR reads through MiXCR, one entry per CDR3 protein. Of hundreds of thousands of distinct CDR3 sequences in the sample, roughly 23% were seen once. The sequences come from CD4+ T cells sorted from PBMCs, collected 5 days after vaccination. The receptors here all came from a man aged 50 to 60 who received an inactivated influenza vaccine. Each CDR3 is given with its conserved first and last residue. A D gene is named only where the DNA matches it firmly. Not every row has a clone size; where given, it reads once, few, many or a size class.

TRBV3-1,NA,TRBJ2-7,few,TGTGCCAGCAGCCAAGATGGGGTTTGGGGCGAGCAGTACTTC,CASSQDGVWGEQYF
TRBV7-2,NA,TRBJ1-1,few,TGTGCCAGCAGCTACGCCGGAGGGGTCGCCGCTGAAGCTTTCTTT,CASSYAGGVAAEAFF
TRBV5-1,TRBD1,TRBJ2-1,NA,TGCGCCAGCAGCGGAACAGGGGTTCGAGAGCAGTTCTTC,CASSGTGVREQFF
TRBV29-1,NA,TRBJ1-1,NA,TGCAGCGTTGATCAGGGCGCGGGCACTGAAGCTTTCTTT,CSVDQGAGTEAFF
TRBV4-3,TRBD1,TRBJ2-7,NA,TGCGCCAGCAGCCAAGTCATTGGGGACAGGAGCTACTTC,CASSQVIGDRSYF
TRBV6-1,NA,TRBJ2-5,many,TGTGCCAGCAGCCGGGCGTTAAGGGAGACCCAGTACTTC,CASSRALRETQYF
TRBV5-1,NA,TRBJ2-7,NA,TGCGCCAGCAGCTTGCGGCAGGGAGTTATAGGCCACGAGCAGTACTTC,CASSLRQGVIGHEQYF
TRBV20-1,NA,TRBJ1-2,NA,TGCAGTGCTATATCACCGACGGTGAACTATGGCTACACCTTC,CSAISPTVNYGYTF
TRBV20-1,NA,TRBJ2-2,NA,TGCAGTGCCACCCGAGGGGGGAACACCGGGGAGCTGTTTTTT,CSATRGGNTGELFF
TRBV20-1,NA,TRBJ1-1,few,TGCAGTTTGACTGGGGACACTGAAGCTTTCTTT,CSLTGDTEAFF
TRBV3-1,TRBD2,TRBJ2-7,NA,TGTGCCAGCAGCCAAGGCCCAGCGGGACTCCCGCTCGAGCAGTACTTC,CASSQGPAGLPLEQYF
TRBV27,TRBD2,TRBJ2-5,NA,TGTGCCAGCAGTTCCCGACTAGCGGGAGGAGAGACCCAGTACTTC,CASSSRLAGGETQYF
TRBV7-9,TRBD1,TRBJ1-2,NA,TGTGCCAGCAGCACCGCCCTTCGACAGGGCCACTATGGCTACACCTTC,CASSTALRQGHYGYTF
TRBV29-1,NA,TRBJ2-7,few,TGCAGCGTGGGGGGCGGAATCTCCTACGAGCAGTACTTC,CSVGGGISYEQYF
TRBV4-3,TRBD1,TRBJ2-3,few,TGCGCCAGCAGCCAAGAACCGACAGGGGGGGCAGATACGCAGTATTTT,CASSQEPTGGADTQYF
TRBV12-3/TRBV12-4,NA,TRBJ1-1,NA,TGTGCCAGCAGTCCCAGCCGACACGCTGAAGCTTTCTTT,CASSPSRHAEAFF
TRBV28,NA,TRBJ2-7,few,TGTGCCAGCAGTTTGGTAGCGGAGACATACGAGCAGTACTTC,CASSLVAETYEQYF
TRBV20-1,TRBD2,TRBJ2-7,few,TGCAGTGCTGCGGTAGCGGGGAACTACGAGCAGTACTTC,CSAAVAGNYEQYF
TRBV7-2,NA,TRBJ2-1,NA,TGTGCCAGCAGCTTAAACCGAGATCACAATGAGCAGTTCTTC,CASSLNRDHNEQFF
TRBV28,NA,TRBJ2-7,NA,TGTGCCAGCAGTTTAGATACAGGGACCTACGAGCAGTACTTC,CASSLDTGTYEQYF
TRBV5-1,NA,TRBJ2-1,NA,TGCGCCAGCAGCTTTGGGGGGCGCCTTTGGAGTGAGCAGTTCTTC,CASSFGGRLWSEQFF
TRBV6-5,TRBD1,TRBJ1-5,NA,TGTGCCAGCAGTTACTCCTGGACAGGATTTAGCAATCAGCCCCAGCATTTT,CASSYSWTGFSNQPQHF
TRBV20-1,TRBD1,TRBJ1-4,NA,TGCAGTGCTAGCGACGGGACAGCTTATAATGAAAAACTGTTTTTT,CSASDGTAYNEKLFF
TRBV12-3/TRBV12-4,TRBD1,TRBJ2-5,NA,TGTGCCAGCAGGGAGGATCGGGGACAGGGGCAAGAGACCCAGTACTTC,CASREDRGQGQETQYF
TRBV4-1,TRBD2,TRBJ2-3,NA,TGCGCCAGCAGCCGACGACTAGCGGGGGAGTTCACAGATACGCAGTATTTT,CASSRRLAGEFTDTQYF
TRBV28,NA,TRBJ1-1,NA,TGTGCCAGCAGCGGACCCCAAAAGGGCACTGAAGCTTTCTTT,CASSGPQKGTEAFF
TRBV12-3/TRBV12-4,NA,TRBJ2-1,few,TGTGCCAGCAGACTATCCGGATCTGTGAATGAGCAGTTCTTC,CASRLSGSVNEQFF
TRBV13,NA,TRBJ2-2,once,TGTGCCAGCAGATCCAGGGTCCTCTTCGGGGAGCTGTTTTTT,CASRSRVLFGELFF
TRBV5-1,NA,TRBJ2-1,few,TGCGCCAGCAGCTTGGGTAGGACCGACAATGAGCAGTTCTTC,CASSLGRTDNEQFF
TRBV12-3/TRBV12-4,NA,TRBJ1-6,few,TGTGCCAGCAGCTCCCCAAGCCAGGGACGATCACCCCTCCACTTT,CASSSPSQGRSPLHF
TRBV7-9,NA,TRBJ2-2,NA,TGTGCCAGCAGCTTAATAGGGTGGAGTGACCGGGAGCTGTTTTTT,CASSLIGWSDRELFF
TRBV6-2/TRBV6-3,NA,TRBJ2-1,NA,TGTGCCAGCAGTTACTCGATCATTCATAGGTGGTCGGATGAGCAGTTCTTC,CASSYSIIHRWSDEQFF
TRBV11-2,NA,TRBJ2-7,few,TGTGCCAGCAGCTTGGGGTCGGTGGTCCACGAGCAGTACTTC,CASSLGSVVHEQYF
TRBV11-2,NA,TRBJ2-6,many,TGTGCCAGCAGCTTAGTAAGCGGCAGGGTCAGTGGGGCCAACGTCCTGACTTTC,CASSLVSGRVSGANVLTF
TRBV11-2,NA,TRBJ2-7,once,TGTGCCAGCAGCAGCCTCCGGGAAGGCCTCTACGAGCAGTACTTC,CASSSLREGLYEQYF
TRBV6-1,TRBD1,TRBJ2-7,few,TGTGCCAGCAGATCCCCGGGACAGGGCGAGCAGTACTTC,CASRSPGQGEQYF
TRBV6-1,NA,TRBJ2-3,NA,TGTGCCAGCAGTCCCGGACGGGTCGGGAAGGATACGCAGTATTTT,CASSPGRVGKDTQYF
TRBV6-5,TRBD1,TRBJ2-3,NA,TGTGCCAGCAGTTACCGGCAGGGGGGCACAGATACGCAGTATTTT,CASSYRQGGTDTQYF
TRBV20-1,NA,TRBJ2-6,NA,TGCAGTGCTATGGCAGGGGCTGGGGCCAACGTCCTGACTTTC,CSAMAGAGANVLTF
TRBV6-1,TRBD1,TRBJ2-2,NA,TGTGCCAGCGGGCCGACAGGGTTGGGCCCGAACACCGGGGAGCTGTTTTTT,CASGPTGLGPNTGELFF
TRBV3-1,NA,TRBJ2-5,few,TGTGCCAGCAGCCCCCTAGAAGAGACCCAGTACTTC,CASSPLEETQYF
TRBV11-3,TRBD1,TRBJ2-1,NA,TGTGCCAGCAGCATTGGGACAGGGGGTTTTAATGAGCAGTTCTTC,CASSIGTGGFNEQFF